The next 10 T cell receptor beta chains were all read from a single sample in a study of identical twins. MiXCR, applied by TCRdb to the 5' RACE reads, yields one record per CDR3 protein. The sample comprises 140,000 to 150,000 distinct CDR3 sequences, roughly 3.3% of which are singletons, and 7% to 10% rests with the top ten. Source material: memory T cells sorted from blood. These receptors were taken from a young man in good health.

Ten or more counts support this clonotype. The chain joins TRBV27 to TRBJ2-4; TRBD1 agrees at 9 bases. This CDR3 contains 14 residues. V shed 4 bases, J shed 9 bases, and the junction held 7 bases outside the gene matches. Germline CDR1 MNHEY, CDR2 SMNVEV (reference sequence). The CDR3 DNA sequence: TGTGCCAGCAGTTCCGACAGGGGGGGCGCCATTCAGTACTTC. Protein sequence: CASSSDRGGAIQYF.

This clonotype was detected many times. The chain combines TRBV20-1 with TRBJ2-1, with unresolved D. Germline CDR1 DFQATT, CDR2 SNEGSKA (reference sequence). V lost 0 bases, J lost 4 bases, and 16 bases lay in between. The CDR3 covers 16 residues. The CDR3 bases are TGCAGTGCTAGAGATGGCTCGAGAGTCACATACAATGAGCAGTTCTTC. It specifies CSARDGSRVTYNEQFF.

This clonotype was counted at least ten times. This chain joins TRBV28 and TRBJ1-5; the D gene is possibly TRBD1 (5 bases). Germline-derived CDR1 and CDR2 are MDHEN and SYDVKM. Trimming removed 1 base at V and 7 bases at J, with 8 bases between. The CDR3 is made up of 13 amino acids. CDR3 region: CASSLLWGQPQHF. The CDR3 DNA is TGTGCCAGCAGTTTATTATGGGGGCAGCCCCAGCATTTT.

This clonotype was observed many times. The J gene is TRBJ2-2, the V gene TRBV4-3; 14 positions agree with TRBD2. This CDR3 has 18 residues. Germline CDR1 and CDR2: LGHNA and YSLEER. J gave up 5 bases and V 1 base, and 6 bases lay outside the gene matches. This CDR3 is CASSQGGTSGRWTGELFF. CDR3 sequence (DNA): TGCGCCAGCAGCCAAGGAGGGACTAGCGGGAGATGGACCGGGGAGCTGTTTTTT.

In its sample, this clonotype was seen many times. This chain uses TRBV11-2 with TRBJ2-1; 9 positions match TRBD2. The V gene end was trimmed by 2 bases and the J gene end by 9 bases; junction bases not matched to a gene: 8. The CDR3 has 15 amino acids. CDR1 and CDR2 (germline): SGHAT, FQNNGV. The chain's CDR3 is CASSLWAGGPPEQFF. The CDR3 DNA follows: TGTGCCAGCAGCTTATGGGCGGGAGGGCCCCCTGAGCAGTTCTTC.

This clonotype was counted at least ten times. The chain couples TRBV7-9 to TRBJ1-2, with D unresolved. Germline CDR1 SEHNR, CDR2 FQNEAQ (reference sequence). Trimming left V 1 base short and J 8 bases short, with 8 bases between. The CDR3 runs to 12 residues. For the CDR3, the DNA is TGTGCCAGCAGCTTAGGGTATGCGGGCTACACCTTC. It specifies CASSLGYAGYTF.

V and J are TRBV7-3 and TRBJ2-1; 8 bases fit TRBD1. CDR1 SGHTA and CDR2 FQGTGA come from the germline V gene. The V gene end was trimmed by 5 bases and the J gene end by 8 bases; junction bases not matched to a gene: 17. This CDR3 has 17 residues. The CDR3 sequence is CASSLLPPGQAPDEQFF. CDR3 coding DNA: TGTGCCAGCAGCCTTTTGCCCCCGGGACAGGCTCCCGATGAGCAGTTCTTC. Full variable domain (rest looked up from reference TRBV7-3 and TRBJ2-1): GAGVSQTPSNKVTEKGKYVELRCDPISGHTALYWYRQSLGQGPEFLIYFQGTGAADDSGLPNDRFFAVRPEGSVSTLKIQRTERGDSAVYLCASSLLPPGQAPDEQFFGPGTRLTVL.

V usage is TRBV30 and J usage is TRBJ2-3; 11 nucleotides align to TRBD2. V trimming: 6 bases; J trimming: 7 bases; junction bases outside the gene matches: 6. In germline, CDR1 is GTSNPN, CDR2 SVGIG (reference sequence). This CDR3 region has 13 residues. The CDR3 nucleotides are TGTGCCTGTAGCGGGAGGGCGGGGAATACGCAGTATTTT. This codes for CACSGRAGNTQYF.

This clonotype was recorded many times. The V gene is TRBV12-3 or TRBV12-4, the J gene TRBJ2-1; weak D call: TRBD2 (6 bases). The CDR3 spans 12 residues. V was clipped by 7 bases and J by 11 bases, with 15 bases between them. CDR3 region: CASMLWRAQQFF. CDR3 coding DNA: TGTGCCAGCATGCTATGGAGGGCCCAGCAGTTCTTC.

In its sample, this clonotype was seen many times. The chain links TRBV20-1 to TRBJ2-5; D may match TRBD1 or TRBD2 (5 bases each). CDR3 length: 15 residues. Trimming removed 0 bases at V and 4 bases at J, with 15 bases between. Germline-derived CDR1 and CDR2 are DFQATT and SNEGSKA (reference sequence). CDR3 in amino acids: CSARDLGATGETQYF. For the CDR3, the DNA is TGCAGTGCTAGAGATCTCGGGGCCACGGGAGAGACCCAGTACTTC.